This T cell receptor beta chain was sequenced for a study of T cell changes during pregnancy in multiple sclerosis. The CDR3 covers 14 residues. Trimming cost V 7 bases and J 7 bases; bases outside gene matches: 11. Germline V gene sequence: CDR1 GTSNPN, CDR2 SVGIG (reference sequence). Here immunoSEQ multiplex PCR was the method, and the copy in TCRdb shows in-frame clones only, minus some. This sample yields around 60,000 clones, of which around 89% are seen a single time; 2% to 3% belongs to the top ten. Material: peripheral blood, obtained in the first trimester of pregnancy. The chain uses TRBV30 and TRBJ2-2, with 8 positions matching TRBD2. The TCR comes from a female donor with multiple sclerosis, enrolled in a pregnancy study. The CDR3 sequence: CAYQTPGGIGELFF. The CDR3 DNA sequence: TGTGCCTACCAGACACCGGGAGGGATCGGGGAGCTGTTTTTT.